The 5 T cell receptor beta chains below all came from one sample that was sequenced in a study of lymphopenia after photon versus proton radiotherapy. The assay was immunoSEQ multiplex PCR, and TCRdb's table has in-frame clones only and misses some. The sample includes about 33,000 clones, about nine tenths of them seen just once. The specimen comprised peripheral blood, sampled from a patient treated with photon-based radiotherapy. The receptors stem from a woman aged 50 to 60 with pancreatic cancer.

The CDR3 sequence: CASSMSGVNTGELFF. The CDR3 DNA follows: TGTGCCAGTAGTATGAGCGGGGTGAACACCGGGGAGCTGTTTTTT. The chain has TRBV19 and TRBJ2-2, with 7 bases identical to TRBD2. Germline trimming cut 3 bases from V and 1 base from J; bases unmatched to any gene: 2. Per the germline V gene, CDR1 is LNHDA and CDR2 is SQIVND (reference sequence). The CDR3 length is 15 residues.

J is TRBJ1-2 and V is TRBV19; 10 nucleotides agree with TRBD1. The CDR3 loop spans 16 amino acids. After removal of 5 bases from V and 2 bases from J, the junction contained 8 bases not matched to a gene. The germline V gene encodes CDR1 LNHDA and CDR2 SQIVND (reference sequence). The CDR3 nucleotides are TGTGCCAGTAGTGAAGGACAGGGGGTGGGGAACTATGGCTACACCTTC. This translates into CASSEGQGVGNYGYTF.

This clone occurred once. V usage is TRBV10-1 and J usage is TRBJ2-2; 12 nucleotides agree with TRBD1. The junction had 5 bases not matched to a gene; V was cut back by 8 bases and J by 7 bases. The CDR3 totals 14 residues. The germline gives CDR1 WNHNN, CDR2 SYGVQD (reference sequence). The DNA of the CDR3 is TGCGCCAGCGCGGGACAGGGGGCCGGCGGGGAGCTGTTTTTT. It translates to CASAGQGAGGELFF.

This clone was detected only a few times. The V and J genes are TRBV6-6 and TRBJ2-5; 7 bases line up with TRBD1. CDR1 is MNHNY, CDR2 SVGAGI, per germline (reference sequence). The CDR3 extends over 13 amino acids. V dropped 2 bases and J dropped 7; count of bases not matched to a gene: 4. The CDR3 loop reads CASSYDRAGTQYF. The DNA of the CDR3 is TGTGCCAGCAGTTACGACAGGGCTGGGACCCAGTACTTC.

This clone was counted a single time. CDR3 DNA sequence: TGTGCCACCAGCAGCCGGGACAGGGGTTCCTACGAGCAGTACTTC. Amino acid sequence: CATSSRDRGSYEQYF. This sequence joins TRBV15 and TRBJ2-7; TRBD1 agrees at 10 bases. Per the germline V gene, CDR1 is LNHNV and CDR2 is YYDKDF (reference sequence). The CDR3 sequence is 15 residues long. V lost 3 bases, J lost 1 base, and 3 bases stayed unmatched.